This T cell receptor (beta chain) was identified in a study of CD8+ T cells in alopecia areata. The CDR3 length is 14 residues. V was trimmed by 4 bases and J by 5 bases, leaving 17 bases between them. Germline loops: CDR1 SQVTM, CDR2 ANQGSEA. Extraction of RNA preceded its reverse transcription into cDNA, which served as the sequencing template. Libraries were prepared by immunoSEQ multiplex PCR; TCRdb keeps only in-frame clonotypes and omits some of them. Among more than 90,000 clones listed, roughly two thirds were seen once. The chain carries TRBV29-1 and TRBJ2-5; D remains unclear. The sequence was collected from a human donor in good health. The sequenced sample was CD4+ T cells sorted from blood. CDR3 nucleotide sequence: TGCAGCGTTGTATCCACTTCTTGGTCGGAGACCCAGTACTTC. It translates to CSVVSTSWSETQYF.